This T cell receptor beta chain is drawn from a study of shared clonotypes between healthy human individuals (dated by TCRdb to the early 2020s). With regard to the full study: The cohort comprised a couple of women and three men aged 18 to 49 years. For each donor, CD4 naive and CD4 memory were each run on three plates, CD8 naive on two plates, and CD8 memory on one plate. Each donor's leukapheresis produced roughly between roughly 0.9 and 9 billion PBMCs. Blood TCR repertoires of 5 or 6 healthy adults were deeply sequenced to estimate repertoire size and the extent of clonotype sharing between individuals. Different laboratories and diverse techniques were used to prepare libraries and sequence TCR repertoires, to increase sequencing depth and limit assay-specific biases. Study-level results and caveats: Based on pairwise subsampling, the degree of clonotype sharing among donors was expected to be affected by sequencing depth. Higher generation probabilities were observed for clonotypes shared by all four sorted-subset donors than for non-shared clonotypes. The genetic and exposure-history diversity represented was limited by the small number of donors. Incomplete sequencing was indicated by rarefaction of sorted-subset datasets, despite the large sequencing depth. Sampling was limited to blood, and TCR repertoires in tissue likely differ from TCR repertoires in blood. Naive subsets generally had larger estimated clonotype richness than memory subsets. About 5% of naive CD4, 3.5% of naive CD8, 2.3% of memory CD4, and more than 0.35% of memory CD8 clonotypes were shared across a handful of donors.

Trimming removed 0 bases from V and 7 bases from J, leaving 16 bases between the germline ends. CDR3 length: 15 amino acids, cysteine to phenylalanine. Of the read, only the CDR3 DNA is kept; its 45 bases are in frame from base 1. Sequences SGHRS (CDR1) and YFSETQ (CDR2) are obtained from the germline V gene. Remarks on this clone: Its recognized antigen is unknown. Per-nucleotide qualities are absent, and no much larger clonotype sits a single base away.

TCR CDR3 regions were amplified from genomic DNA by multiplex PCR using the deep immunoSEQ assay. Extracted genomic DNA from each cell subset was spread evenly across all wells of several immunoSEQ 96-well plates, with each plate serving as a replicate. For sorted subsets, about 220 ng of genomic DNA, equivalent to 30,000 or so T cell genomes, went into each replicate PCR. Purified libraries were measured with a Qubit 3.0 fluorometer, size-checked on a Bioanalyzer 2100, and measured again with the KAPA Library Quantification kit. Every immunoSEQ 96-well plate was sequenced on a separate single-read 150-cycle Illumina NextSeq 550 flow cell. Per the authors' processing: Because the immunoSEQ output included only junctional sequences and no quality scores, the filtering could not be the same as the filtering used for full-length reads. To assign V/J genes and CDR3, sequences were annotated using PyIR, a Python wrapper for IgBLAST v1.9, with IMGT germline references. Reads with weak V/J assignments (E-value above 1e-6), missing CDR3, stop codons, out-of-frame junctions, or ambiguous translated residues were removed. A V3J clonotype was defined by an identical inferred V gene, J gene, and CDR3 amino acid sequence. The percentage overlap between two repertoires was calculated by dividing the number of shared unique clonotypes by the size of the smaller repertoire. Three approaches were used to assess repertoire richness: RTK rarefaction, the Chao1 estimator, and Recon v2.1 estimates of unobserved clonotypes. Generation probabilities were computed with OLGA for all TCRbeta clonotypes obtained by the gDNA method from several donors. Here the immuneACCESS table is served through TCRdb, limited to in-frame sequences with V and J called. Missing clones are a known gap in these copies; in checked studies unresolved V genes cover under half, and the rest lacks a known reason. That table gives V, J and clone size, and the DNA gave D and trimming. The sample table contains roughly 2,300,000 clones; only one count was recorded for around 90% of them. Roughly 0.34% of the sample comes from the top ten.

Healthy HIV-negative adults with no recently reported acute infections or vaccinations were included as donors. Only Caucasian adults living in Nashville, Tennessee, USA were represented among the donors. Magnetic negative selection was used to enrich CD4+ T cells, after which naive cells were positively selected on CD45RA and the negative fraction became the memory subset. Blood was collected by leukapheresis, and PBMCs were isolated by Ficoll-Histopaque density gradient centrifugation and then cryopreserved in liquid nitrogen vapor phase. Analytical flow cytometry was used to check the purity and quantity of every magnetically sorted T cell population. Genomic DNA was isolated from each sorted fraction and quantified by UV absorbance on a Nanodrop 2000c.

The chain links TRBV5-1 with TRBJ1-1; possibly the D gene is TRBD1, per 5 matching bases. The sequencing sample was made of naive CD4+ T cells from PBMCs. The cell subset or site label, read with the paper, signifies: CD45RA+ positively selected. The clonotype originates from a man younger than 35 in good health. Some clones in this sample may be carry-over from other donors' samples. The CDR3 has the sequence CASSLELGRSGEAFF. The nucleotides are TGCGCCAGCAGCTTGGAACTGGGGCGGTCGGGTGAAGCTTTCTTT. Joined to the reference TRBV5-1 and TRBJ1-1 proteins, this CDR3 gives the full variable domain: KAGVTQTPRYLIKTRGQQVTLSCSPISGHRSVSWYQQTPGQGLQFLFEYFSETQRNKGNFPGRFSGRQFSNSRSEMNVSTLELGDSALYLCASSLELGRSGEAFFGQGTRLTVV.